The clone carrying this TCR beta chain has only a few counts. Its antigen is not identified. Clones were sequenced by immunoSEQ multiplex PCR, and TCRdb holds only the in-frame ones, with some missing. The sample includes about 20,000 clones, 70% to 90% of them seen just once. The sample comes from a study of lymphopenia after photon versus proton radiotherapy. Study conclusions and caveats: Under photons, naive T cells and diversity fell while effector/memory populations rose. After the lymphocyte nadir, photon-treated repertoires showed oligoclonal expansion, especially of CD8+ Temra cells. Post-nadir TCR diversity decline inversely tracked overall survival among those who died.

The TCR was taken from a woman between 50 and 59 years old with pancreatic cancer. The sample in question was peripheral blood, obtained from a patient treated with photon-based radiotherapy.

For the CDR3, the DNA is TGTGCCAGCAGTTCCCCCGGGCTTCGGGATGGCTACACCTTC. It encodes CASSSPGLRDGYTF. This chain connects TRBV27 to TRBJ1-2; D unresolved. The germline V gene has CDR1 MNHEY and CDR2 SMNVEV (reference sequence). CDR3 length equals 14 residues. With 4 bases removed from V and 6 bases from J, the gap between germline ends came to 15 bases.